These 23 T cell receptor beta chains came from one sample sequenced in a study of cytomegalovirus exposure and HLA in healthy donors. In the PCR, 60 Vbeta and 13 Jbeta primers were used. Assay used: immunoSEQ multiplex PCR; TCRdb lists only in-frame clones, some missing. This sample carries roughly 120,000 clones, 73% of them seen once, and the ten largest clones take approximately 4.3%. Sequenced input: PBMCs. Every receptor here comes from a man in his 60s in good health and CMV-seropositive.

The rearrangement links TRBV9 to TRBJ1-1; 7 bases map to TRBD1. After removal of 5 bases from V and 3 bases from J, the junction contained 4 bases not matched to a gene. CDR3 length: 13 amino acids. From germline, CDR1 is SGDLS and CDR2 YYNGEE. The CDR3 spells CASSYTGDTEAFF. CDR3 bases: TGTGCCAGCAGTTATACAGGGGACACTGAAGCTTTCTTT.

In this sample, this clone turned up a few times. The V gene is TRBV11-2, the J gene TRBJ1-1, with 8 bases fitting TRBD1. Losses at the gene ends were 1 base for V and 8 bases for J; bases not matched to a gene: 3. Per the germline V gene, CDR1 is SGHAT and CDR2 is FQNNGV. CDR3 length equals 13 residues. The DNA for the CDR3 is TGTGCCAGCAGCTTAGGGACAGGGCAGGAAGCTTTCTTT. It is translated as CASSLGTGQEAFF.

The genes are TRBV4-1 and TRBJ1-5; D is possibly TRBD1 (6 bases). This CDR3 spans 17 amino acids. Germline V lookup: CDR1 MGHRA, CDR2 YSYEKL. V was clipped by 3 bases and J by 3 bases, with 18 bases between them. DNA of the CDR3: TGCGCCAGCAGCCATCGCCAGGGGAAGAGGGACAATCAGCCCCAGCATTTT. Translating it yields CASSHRQGKRDNQPQHF.

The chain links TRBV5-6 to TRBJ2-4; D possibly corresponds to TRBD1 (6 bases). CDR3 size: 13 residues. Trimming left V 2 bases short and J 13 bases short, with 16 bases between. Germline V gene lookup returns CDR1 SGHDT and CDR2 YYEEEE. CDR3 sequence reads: CASSLQPTGSQYF. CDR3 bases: TGTGCCAGCAGCTTACAACCCACAGGGAGCCAGTACTTC.

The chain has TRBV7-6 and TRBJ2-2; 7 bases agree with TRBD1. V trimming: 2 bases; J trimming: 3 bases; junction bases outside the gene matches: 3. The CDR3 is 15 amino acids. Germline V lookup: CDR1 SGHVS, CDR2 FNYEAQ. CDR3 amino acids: CASSLRGQDTGELFF. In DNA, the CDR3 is TGTGCCAGCAGCTTAAGGGGGCAGGACACCGGGGAGCTGTTTTTT.

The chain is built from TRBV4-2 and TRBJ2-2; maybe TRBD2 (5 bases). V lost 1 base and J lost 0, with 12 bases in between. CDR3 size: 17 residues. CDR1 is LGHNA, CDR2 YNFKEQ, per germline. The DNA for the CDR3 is TGTGCCAGCAGCCAAGTCCTAGGACTCTCGAACACCGGGGAGCTGTTTTTT. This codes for CASSQVLGLSNTGELFF.

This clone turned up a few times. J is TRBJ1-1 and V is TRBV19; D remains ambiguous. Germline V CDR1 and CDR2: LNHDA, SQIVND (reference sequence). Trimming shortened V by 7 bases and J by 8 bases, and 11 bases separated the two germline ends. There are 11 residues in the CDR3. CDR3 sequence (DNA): TGTGCCAGTAACGGGGTGGTAGAAGCTTTCTTT. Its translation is CASNGVVEAFF.

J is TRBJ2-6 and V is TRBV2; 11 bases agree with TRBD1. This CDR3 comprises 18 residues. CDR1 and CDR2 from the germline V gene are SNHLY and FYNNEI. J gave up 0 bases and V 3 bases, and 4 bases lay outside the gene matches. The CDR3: CASSERTGGRSGANVLTF. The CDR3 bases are TGTGCCAGCAGTGAGCGGACAGGGGGCCGCTCTGGGGCCAACGTCCTGACTTTC.

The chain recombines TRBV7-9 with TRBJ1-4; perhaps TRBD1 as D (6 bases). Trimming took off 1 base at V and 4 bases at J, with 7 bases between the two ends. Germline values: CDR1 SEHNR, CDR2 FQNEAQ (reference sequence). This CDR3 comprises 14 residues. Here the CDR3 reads CASSLGTVNEKLFF. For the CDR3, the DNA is TGTGCCAGCAGCTTAGGGACAGTTAATGAAAAACTGTTTTTT.

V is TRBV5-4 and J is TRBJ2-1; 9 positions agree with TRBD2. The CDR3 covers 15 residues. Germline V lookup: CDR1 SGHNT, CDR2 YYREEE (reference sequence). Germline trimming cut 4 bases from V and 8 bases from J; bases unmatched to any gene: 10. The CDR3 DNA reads TGTGCCAGCAGCCCGGAGGGACTAGCATACGATGAGCAGTTCTTC. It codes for CASSPEGLAYDEQFF.

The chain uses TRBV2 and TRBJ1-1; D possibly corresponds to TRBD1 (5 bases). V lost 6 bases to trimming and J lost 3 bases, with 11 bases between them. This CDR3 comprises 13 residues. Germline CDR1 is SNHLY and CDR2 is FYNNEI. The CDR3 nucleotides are TGTGCCAGCAGCCGACAGTACGACACTGAAGCTTTCTTT. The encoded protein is CASSRQYDTEAFF. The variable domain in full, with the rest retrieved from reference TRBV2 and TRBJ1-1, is EPEVTQTPSHQVTQMGQEVILRCVPISNHLYFYWYRQILGQKVEFLVSFYNNEISEKSEIFDDQFSVERPDGSNFTLKIRSTKLEDSAMYFCASSRQYDTEAFFGQGTRLTVV.

The CDR3 here is CASRLNTGLYQPQHF. DNA of the CDR3: TGTGCCAGCAGACTGAATACAGGATTATATCAGCCCCAGCATTTT. This sequence joins TRBV6-1 and TRBJ1-5; TRBD1 might be the D (5 bases). In germline, CDR1 is MNHNS, CDR2 SASEGT. The V gene lost 6 bases and the J gene lost 5 bases, with 17 bases spanning the gap. There are 15 residues in the CDR3.

The CDR3 region has the DNA TGTGCCTGGAGTACGAATAGGGGATCAGGCACAGATACGCAGTATTTT. This codes for CAWSTNRGSGTDTQYF. This chain connects TRBV30 to TRBJ2-3; D possibly corresponds to TRBD1 (5 bases). V lost 2 bases to trimming and J lost 1 base, with 16 bases between them. CDR3 size: 16 residues. From germline, CDR1 is GTSNPN and CDR2 SVGIG (reference sequence). Combining the CDR3 with reference TRBV30 and TRBJ2-3 gives the whole variable domain SQTIHQWPATLVQPVGSPLSLECTVEGTSNPNLYWYRQAAGRGLQLLFYSVGIGQISSEVPQNLSASRPQDRQFILSSKKLLLSDSGFYLCAWSTNRGSGTDTQYFGPGTRLTVL.

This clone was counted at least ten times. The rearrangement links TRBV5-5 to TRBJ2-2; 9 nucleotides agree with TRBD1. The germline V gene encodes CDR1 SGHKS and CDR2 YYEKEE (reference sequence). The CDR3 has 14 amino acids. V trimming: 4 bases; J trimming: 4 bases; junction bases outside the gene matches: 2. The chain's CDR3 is CASSRTGVTGELFF. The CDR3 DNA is TGTGCCAGCAGCCGGACAGGGGTCACCGGGGAGCTGTTTTTT. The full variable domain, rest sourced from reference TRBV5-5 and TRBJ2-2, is DAGVTQSPTHLIKTRGQQVTLRCSPISGHKSVSWYQQVLGQGPQFIFQYYEKEERGRGNFPDRFSARQFPNYSSELNVNALLLGDSALYLCASSRTGVTGELFFGEGSRLTVL.

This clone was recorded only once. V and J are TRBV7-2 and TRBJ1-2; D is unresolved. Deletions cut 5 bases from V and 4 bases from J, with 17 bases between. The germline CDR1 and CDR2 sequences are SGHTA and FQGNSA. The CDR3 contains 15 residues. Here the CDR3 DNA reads TGTGCCAGCAGCCTCACCCAGGCAGGACTCTATGGCTACACCTTC. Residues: CASSLTQAGLYGYTF.

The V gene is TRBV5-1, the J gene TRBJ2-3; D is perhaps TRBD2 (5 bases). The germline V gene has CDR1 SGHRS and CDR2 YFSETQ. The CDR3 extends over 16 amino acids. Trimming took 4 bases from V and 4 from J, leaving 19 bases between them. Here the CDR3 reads CASSPWTGGVADTQYF. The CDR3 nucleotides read TGCGCCAGCAGCCCCTGGACTGGTGGAGTGGCAGATACGCAGTATTTT.

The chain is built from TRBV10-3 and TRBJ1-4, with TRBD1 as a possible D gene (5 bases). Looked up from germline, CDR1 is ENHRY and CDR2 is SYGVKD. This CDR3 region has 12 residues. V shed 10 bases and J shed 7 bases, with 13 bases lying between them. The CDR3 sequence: CASSRAFEKLFF. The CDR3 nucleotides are TGTGCCAGCAGCAGGGCGTTTGAAAAACTGTTTTTT.

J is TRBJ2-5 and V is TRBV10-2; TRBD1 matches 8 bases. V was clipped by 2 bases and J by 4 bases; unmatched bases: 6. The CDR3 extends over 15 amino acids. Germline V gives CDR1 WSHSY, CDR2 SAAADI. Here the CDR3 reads CASSELDRGGETQYF. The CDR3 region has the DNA TGCGCCAGCAGTGAGCTAGACAGGGGAGGAGAGACCCAGTACTTC.

CDR3 sequence (DNA): TGTGCCAGCAGCTTGGGAGAGACAGGGACTAGCGGGGGGTCCTACGAGCAGTACTTC. It specifies CASSLGETGTSGGSYEQYF. The rearrangement joins TRBV5-6 to TRBJ2-7; 15 nucleotides align to TRBD2. Trimming removed 0 bases from V and 1 base from J; junction bases left unmatched: 8. Germline CDR1 SGHDT, CDR2 YYEEEE. This CDR3 is built from 19 residues.

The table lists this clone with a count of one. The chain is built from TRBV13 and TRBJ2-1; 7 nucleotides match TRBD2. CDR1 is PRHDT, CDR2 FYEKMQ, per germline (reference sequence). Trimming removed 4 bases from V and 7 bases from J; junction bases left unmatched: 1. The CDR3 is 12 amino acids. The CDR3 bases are TGTGCCAGCAGCTGGACTAGGAATGAGCAGTTCTTC. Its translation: CASSWTRNEQFF.

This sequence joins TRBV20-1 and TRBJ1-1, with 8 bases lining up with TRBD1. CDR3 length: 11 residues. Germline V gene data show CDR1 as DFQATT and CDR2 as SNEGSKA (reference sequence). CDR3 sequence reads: CRLTGGTEAFF. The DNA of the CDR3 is TGCAGACTAACAGGGGGCACTGAAGCTTTCTTT.

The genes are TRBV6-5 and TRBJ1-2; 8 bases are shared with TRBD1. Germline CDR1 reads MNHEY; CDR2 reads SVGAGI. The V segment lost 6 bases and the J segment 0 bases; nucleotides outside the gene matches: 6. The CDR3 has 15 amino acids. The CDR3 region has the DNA TGTGCCAGCAGGTCTGGACAGGGAGCTAACTATGGCTACACCTTC. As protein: CASRSGQGANYGYTF.

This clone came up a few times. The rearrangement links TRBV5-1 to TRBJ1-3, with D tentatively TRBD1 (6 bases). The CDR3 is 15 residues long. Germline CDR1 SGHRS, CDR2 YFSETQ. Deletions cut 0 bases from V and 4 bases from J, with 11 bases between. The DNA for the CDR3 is TGCGCCAGCAGCTTGGTGGGGGCGGAAGGAAACACCATATATTTT. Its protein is CASSLVGAEGNTIYF.